This T cell receptor (beta chain) was captured by sequencing in a study of shared clonotypes between healthy human individuals. Study overall: A couple of women and a few men aged 18 to 49 made up the donors. Study-wide results and limits: Sampling included only blood; tissue repertoires likely differ. Among the subsets, naive ones generally showed larger estimated richness than memory ones.

For this clone: Its antigen is undetermined.

Adult Caucasians living in Nashville, Tennessee made up all of the donors. This CDR3 comprises 14 residues. V shed 3 bases and J shed 5 bases, with 14 bases lying between them. Germline V CDR1 and CDR2: SGHAT, FQNNGV. Some clones are missing from TCRdb's copy, which holds only in-frame ones; the method was immunoSEQ multiplex PCR. The sample records 2 million to 2.5 million clones, 93% being singletons. The specimen sequenced was naive CD4+ T cells from PBMCs. Subset reported: CD45RA+ positively selected. The TCR was taken from a man younger than 35 in good health. Some clones in this sample may be carry-over from other donors' samples. The chain couples TRBV11-2 to TRBJ2-7, with D tentatively TRBD1 (6 bases). The CDR3 sequence is CASSFEGRGDEQYF. The CDR3 coding sequence is TGTGCCAGCAGCTTTGAAGGCAGGGGTGACGAGCAGTACTTC.